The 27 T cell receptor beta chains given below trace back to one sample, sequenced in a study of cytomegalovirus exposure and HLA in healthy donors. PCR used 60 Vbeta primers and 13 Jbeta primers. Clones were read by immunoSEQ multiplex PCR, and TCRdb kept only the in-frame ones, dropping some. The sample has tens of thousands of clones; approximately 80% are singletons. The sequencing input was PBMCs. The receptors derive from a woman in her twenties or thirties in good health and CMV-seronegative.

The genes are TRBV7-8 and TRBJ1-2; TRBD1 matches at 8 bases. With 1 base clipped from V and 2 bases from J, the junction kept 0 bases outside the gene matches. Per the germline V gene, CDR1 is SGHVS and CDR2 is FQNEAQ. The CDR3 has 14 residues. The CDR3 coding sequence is TGTGCCAGCAGCTTAGGACAGGGGAACTATGGCTACACCTTC. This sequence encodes CASSLGQGNYGYTF.

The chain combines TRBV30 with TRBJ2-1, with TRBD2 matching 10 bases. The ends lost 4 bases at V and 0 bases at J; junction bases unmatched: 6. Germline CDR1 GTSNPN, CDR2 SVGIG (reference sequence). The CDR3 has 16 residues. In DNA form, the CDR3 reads TGTGCCTGGACTAGCGGGGGCTACTTCTCCTACAATGAGCAGTTCTTC. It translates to CAWTSGGYFSYNEQFF.

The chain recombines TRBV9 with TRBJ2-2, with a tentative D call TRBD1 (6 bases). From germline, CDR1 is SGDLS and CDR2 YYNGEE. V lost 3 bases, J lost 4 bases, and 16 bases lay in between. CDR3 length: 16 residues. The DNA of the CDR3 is TGTGCCAGCAGCGAGGGGGTGGCAGAGCTCACCGGGGAGCTGTTTTTT. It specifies CASSEGVAELTGELFF. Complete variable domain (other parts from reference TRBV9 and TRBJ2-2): DSGVTQTPKHLITATGQRVTLRCSPRSGDLSVYWYQQSLDQGLQFLIQYYNGEERAKGNILERFSAQQFPDLHSELNLSSLELGDSALYFCASSEGVAELTGELFFGEGSRLTVL.

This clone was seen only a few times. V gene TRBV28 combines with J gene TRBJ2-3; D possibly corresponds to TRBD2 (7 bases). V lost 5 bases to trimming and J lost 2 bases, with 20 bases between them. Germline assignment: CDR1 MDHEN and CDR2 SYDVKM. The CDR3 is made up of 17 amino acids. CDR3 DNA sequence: TGTGCCAGCAGTCTTAACATCGGGGGGCCCAACACAGATACGCAGTATTTT. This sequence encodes CASSLNIGGPNTDTQYF. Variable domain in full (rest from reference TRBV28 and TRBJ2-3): DVKVTQSSRYLVKRTGEKVFLECVQDMDHENMFWYRQDPGLGLRLIYFSYDVKMKEKGDIPEGYSVSREKKERFSLILESASTNQTSMYLCASSLNIGGPNTDTQYFGPGTRLTVL.

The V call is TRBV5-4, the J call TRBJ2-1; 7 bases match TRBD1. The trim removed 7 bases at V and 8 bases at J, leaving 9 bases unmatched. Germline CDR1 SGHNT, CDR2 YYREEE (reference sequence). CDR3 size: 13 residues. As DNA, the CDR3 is TGTGCCAGCGGCCCTGGGGACAGATATGAGCAGTTCTTC. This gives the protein CASGPGDRYEQFF.

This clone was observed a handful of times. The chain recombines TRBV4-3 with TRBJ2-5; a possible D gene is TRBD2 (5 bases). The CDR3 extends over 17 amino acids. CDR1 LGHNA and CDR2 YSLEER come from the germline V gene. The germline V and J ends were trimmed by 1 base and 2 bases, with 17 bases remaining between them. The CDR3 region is CASSQGLSQPGQETQYF. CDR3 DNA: TGCGCCAGCAGCCAAGGCTTATCCCAGCCGGGGCAAGAGACCCAGTACTTC.

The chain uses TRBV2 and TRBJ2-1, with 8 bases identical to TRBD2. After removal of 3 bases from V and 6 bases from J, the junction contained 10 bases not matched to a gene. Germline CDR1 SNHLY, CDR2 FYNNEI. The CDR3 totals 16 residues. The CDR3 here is CASSEWVGGAVNEQFF. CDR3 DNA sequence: TGTGCCAGCAGTGAGTGGGTCGGGGGGGCGGTCAATGAGCAGTTCTTC.

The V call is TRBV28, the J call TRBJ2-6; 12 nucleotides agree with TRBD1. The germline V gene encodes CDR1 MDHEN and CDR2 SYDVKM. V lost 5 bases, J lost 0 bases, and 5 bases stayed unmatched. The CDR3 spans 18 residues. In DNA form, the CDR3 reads TGTGCCAGCAGTGACAGGGACAGGGGGCCCTCTGGGGCCAACGTCCTGACTTTC. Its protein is CASSDRDRGPSGANVLTF.

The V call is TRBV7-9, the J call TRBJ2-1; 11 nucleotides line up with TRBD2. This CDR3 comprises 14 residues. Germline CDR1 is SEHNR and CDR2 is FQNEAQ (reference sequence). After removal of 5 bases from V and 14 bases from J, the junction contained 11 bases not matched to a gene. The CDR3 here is CASSDPSGGPSEFF. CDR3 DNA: TGTGCCAGCAGCGACCCTAGCGGGGGGCCTTCTGAGTTCTTC. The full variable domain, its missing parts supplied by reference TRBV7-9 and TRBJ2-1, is DTGVSQNPRHKITKRGQNVTFRCDPISEHNRLYWYRQTLGQGPEFLTYFQNEAQLEKSRLLSDRFSAERPKGSFSTLEIQRTEQGDSAMYLCASSDPSGGPSEFFGPGTRLTVL.

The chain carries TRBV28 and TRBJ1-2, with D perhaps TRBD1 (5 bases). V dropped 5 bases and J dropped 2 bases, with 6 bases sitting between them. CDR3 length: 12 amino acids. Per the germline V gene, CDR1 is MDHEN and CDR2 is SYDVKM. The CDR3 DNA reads TGTGCCAGCAGTGCAGGGAACTATGGCTACACCTTC. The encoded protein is CASSAGNYGYTF.

The CDR3 region has the DNA TGTGCCAGCAGCCTGGACAGGCTAACGCTAGGGGCTTTCTTT. As protein: CASSLDRLTLGAFF. The rearrangement uses TRBV6-1 and TRBJ1-1, with 7 bases matching TRBD1. Germline V gives CDR1 MNHNS, CDR2 SASEGT. There are 14 residues in the CDR3. Losses at the gene ends were 6 bases for V and 11 bases for J; bases not matched to a gene: 15.

CDR3 loop: CASSYSGRGPSYEQYF. The CDR3 coding sequence is TGTGCCAGCAGTTACTCTGGGCGGGGACCCTCCTACGAGCAGTACTTC. The chain links TRBV6-5 to TRBJ2-7, with TRBD2 as a possible D gene (6 bases). This CDR3 is 16 amino acids long. Germline assignment: CDR1 MNHEY and CDR2 SVGAGI. Trimming left V 0 bases short and J 0 bases short, with 12 bases between.

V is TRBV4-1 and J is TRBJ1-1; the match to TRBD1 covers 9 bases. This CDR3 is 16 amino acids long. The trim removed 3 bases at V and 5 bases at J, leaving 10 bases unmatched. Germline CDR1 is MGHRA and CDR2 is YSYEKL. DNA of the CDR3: TGCGCCAGCAGCCATCGACAGGGGGTTGAGGGAACTGAAGCTTTCTTT. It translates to CASSHRQGVEGTEAFF.

This CDR3 reads CASSLRQGGKGAFF. In nucleotides, the CDR3 is TGTGCCAGCAGTTTACGACAGGGGGGCAAAGGAGCTTTCTTT. This chain joins TRBV28 and TRBJ1-1; 9 bases line up with TRBD1. The junction had 8 bases not matched to a gene; V was cut back by 2 bases and J by 10 bases. Germline lookup yields CDR1 MDHEN and CDR2 SYDVKM. The CDR3 covers 14 residues.

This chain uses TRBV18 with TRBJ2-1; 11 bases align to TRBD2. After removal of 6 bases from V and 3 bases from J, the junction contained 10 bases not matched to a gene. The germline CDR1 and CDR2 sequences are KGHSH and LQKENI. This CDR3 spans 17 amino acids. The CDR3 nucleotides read TGTGCCAGCTCGCCGAGCTTAGCGGGGGGGCTCTACAATGAGCAGTTCTTC. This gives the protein CASSPSLAGGLYNEQFF.

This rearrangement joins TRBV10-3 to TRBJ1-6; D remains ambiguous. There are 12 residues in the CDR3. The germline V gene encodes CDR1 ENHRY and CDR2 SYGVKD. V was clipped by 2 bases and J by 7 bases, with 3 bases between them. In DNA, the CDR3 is TGTGCCATCAGTGAGGCGAATTCACCCCTCCACTTT. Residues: CAISEANSPLHF.

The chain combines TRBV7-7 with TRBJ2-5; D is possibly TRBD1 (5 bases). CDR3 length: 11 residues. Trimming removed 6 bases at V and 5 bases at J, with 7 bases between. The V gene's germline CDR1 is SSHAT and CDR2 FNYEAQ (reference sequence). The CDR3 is CASSPGETQYF. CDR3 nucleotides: TGTGCCAGCAGTCCAGGGGAGACCCAGTACTTC.

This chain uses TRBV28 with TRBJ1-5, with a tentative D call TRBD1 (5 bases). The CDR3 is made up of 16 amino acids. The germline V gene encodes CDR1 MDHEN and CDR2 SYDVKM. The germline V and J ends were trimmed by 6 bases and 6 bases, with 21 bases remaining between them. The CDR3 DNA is TGTGCCAGCAGGCCCGCTCAGGGATCCCACTCTCAGCCCCAGCATTTT. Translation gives CASRPAQGSHSQPQHF. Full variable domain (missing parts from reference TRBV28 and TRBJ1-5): DVKVTQSSRYLVKRTGEKVFLECVQDMDHENMFWYRQDPGLGLRLIYFSYDVKMKEKGDIPEGYSVSREKKERFSLILESASTNQTSMYLCASRPAQGSHSQPQHFGDGTRLSIL.

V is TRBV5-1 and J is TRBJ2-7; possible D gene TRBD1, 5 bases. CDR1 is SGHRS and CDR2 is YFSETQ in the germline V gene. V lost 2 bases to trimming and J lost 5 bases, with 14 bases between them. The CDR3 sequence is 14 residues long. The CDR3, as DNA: TGCGCCAGCAGCTTTCGGCAGGGTGGCCACGAGCAGTACTTC. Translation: CASSFRQGGHEQYF.

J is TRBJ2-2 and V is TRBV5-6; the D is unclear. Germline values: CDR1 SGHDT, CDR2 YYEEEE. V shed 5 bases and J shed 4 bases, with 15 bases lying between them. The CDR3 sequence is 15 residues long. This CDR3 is CASSPRPSSTGELFF. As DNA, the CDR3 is TGTGCCAGCAGTCCTAGGCCGTCGAGCACCGGGGAGCTGTTTTTT.

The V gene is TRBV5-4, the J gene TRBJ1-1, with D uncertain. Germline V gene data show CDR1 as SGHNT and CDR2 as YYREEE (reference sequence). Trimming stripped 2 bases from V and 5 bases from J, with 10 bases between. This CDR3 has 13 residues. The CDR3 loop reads CASSFGRETEAFF. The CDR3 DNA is TGTGCCAGCAGCTTTGGCCGGGAGACTGAAGCTTTCTTT.

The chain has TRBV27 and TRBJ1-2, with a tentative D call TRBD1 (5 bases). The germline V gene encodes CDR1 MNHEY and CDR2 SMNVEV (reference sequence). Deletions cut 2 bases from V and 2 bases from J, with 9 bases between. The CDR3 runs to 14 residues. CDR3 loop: CASSLRGGNYGYTF. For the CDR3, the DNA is TGTGCCAGCAGTTTAAGGGGTGGAAACTATGGCTACACCTTC.

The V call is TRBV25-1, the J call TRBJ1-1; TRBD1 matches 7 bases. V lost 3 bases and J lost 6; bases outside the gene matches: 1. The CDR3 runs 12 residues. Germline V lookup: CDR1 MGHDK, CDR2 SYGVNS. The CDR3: CASSDRGAEAFF. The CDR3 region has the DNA TGTGCCAGCAGTGACAGGGGGGCTGAAGCTTTCTTT.

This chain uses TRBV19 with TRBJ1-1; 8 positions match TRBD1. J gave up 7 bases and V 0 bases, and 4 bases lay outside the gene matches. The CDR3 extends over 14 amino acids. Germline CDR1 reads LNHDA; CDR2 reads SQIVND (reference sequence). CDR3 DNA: TGTGCCAGTAGTATAGAGGACAGGGTGGGTGAAGCTTTCTTT. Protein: CASSIEDRVGEAFF.

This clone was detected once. The CDR3, as DNA: TGTGCCAGCTCACCGGGCACACCCAGGTCAGATACGCAGTATTTT. The encoded protein is CASSPGTPRSDTQYF. The V and J genes are TRBV18 and TRBJ2-3, with D uncertain. The germline V gene encodes CDR1 KGHSH and CDR2 LQKENI. Trimming removed 3 bases at V and 4 bases at J, with 14 bases between. This CDR3 is 15 amino acids long. Based on the CDR3 plus reference TRBV18 and TRBJ2-3, the full variable domain is NAGVMQNPRHLVRRRGQEARLRCSPMKGHSHVYWYRQLPEEGLKFMVYLQKENIIDESGMPKERFSAEFPKEGPSILRIQQVVRGDSAAYFCASSPGTPRSDTQYFGPGTRLTVL.

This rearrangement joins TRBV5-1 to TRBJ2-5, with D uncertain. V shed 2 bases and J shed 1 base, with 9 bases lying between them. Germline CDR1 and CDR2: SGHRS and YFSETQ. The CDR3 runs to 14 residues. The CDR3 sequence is CASSFDSVQETQYF. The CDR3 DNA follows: TGCGCCAGCAGCTTTGACTCGGTCCAAGAGACCCAGTACTTC.

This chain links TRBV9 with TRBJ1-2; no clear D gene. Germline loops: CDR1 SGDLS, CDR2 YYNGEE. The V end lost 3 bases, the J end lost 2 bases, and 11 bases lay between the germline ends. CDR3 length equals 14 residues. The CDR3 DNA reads TGTGCCAGCAGCGGATGGACGGGGAACTATGGCTACACCTTC. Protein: CASSGWTGNYGYTF.